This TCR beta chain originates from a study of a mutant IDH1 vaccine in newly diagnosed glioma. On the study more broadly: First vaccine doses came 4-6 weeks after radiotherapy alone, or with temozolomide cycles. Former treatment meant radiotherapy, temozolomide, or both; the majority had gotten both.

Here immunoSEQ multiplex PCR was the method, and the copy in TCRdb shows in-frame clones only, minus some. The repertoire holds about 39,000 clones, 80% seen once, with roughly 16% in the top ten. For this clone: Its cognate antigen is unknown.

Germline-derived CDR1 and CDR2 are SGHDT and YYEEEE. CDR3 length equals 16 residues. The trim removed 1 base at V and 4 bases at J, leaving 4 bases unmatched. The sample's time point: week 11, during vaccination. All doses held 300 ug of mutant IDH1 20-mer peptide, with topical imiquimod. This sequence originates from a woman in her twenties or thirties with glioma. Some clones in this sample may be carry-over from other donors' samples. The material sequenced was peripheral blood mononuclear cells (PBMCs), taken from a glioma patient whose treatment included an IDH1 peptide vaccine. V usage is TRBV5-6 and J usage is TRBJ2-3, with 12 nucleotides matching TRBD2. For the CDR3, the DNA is TGTGCCAGCAGCTTGACTAGCGGGGGGTTCGCAGATACGCAGTATTTT. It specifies CASSLTSGGFADTQYF.